Shown below are 19 T cell receptor beta chains from a single sample sequenced in a study of T cell repertoires in aging, cancer and after chemotherapy. Amplification of TCR beta used genomic DNA extracted from peripheral blood. Rearranged V-D-J TRB sequences were amplified with a mixed TRB-A/B primer pool. In TCRdb, the multiplex PCR reads were re-called with MiXCR into one record per CDR3 protein. The repertoire has some 9,900 distinct CDR3 sequences, around a quarter of them found once; the top ten carry 1.3%. Sequenced: blood. All receptors come from a human donor in good health.

This chain connects TRBV7-2 to TRBJ2-4; D is perhaps TRBD2 (6 bases). The CDR3 covers 14 residues. Germline V lookup: CDR1 SGHTA, CDR2 FQGNSA. Trimming pared 1 base from V and 9 bases from J, leaving 13 bases between. The CDR3 DNA sequence: TGTGCCAGCAGCTTAGGTCTATTGGAGGGCATTCAGTACTTC. Its protein is CASSLGLLEGIQYF.

This clonotype is termed medium-sized (0.01 to 0.1%). The chain is built from TRBV27 and TRBJ1-6; D is ambiguous. The CDR3 extends over 12 amino acids. Trimming took 5 bases from V and 9 from J, leaving 8 bases between them. Germline CDR1 and CDR2: MNHEY and SMNVEV (reference sequence). The CDR3 protein is CASSQRRSPLHF. In nucleotides, the CDR3 is TGTGCCAGCAGTCAACGACGTTCACCCCTCCACTTT.

In its sample, this clonotype ranks as medium-sized. The genes are TRBV19 and TRBJ2-2; a possible D gene is TRBD1 (6 bases). The V end was cut by 1 base, the J end by 4 bases, with 13 bases between. Per germline, CDR1 LNHDA and CDR2 SQIVND (reference sequence). This CDR3 has 16 residues. CDR3 nucleotide sequence: TGTGCCAGTAGTATAGGAAGGGGGTACCGCACCGGGGAGCTGTTTTTT. Translation gives CASSIGRGYRTGELFF.

The genes are TRBV18 and TRBJ2-1, with 15 nucleotides matching TRBD2. The germline gives CDR1 KGHSH, CDR2 LQKENI. The CDR3 has 17 amino acids. The junction had 2 bases not matched to a gene; V was cut back by 3 bases and J by 2 bases. CDR3 in amino acids: CASSPRTSGRAYNEQFF. The CDR3, as DNA: TGTGCCAGCTCACCCCGGACTAGCGGGAGGGCCTACAATGAGCAGTTCTTC.

The chain is built from TRBV29-1 and TRBJ2-1; D possibly corresponds to TRBD1 (6 bases). The CDR3 totals 16 residues. Deletions cut 3 bases from V and 7 bases from J, with 22 bases between. The V gene's germline CDR1 is SQVTM and CDR2 ANQGSEA. CDR3 residues: CSVDENTGFFYNEQFF. CDR3 in DNA: TGCAGCGTTGATGAAAATACAGGGTTTTTTTATAATGAGCAGTTCTTC.

This chain joins TRBV20-1 and TRBJ1-1; no clear D. This CDR3 spans 12 amino acids. V was shortened by 6 bases and J by 3 bases, with 11 bases between the two germline ends. Germline V gene data show CDR1 as DFQATT and CDR2 as SNEGSKA (reference sequence). The CDR3 sequence: CSAEGRDTEAFF. CDR3 coding DNA: TGCAGTGCGGAGGGTCGGGACACTGAAGCTTTCTTT.

The rearrangement links TRBV6-4 to TRBJ2-3; unclear D gene. This CDR3 spans 13 amino acids. The germline gives CDR1 MRHNA, CDR2 SNTAGT. The V end was cut by 8 bases, the J end by 0 bases, with 9 bases between. This CDR3 is CASSTASTDTQYF. Here the CDR3 DNA reads TGTGCCAGCTCTACCGCGAGCACAGATACGCAGTATTTT.

The chain couples TRBV28 to TRBJ1-1, with D uncertain. V lost 2 bases and J 0 bases, leaving 1 base between the germline ends. Germline lookup yields CDR1 MDHEN and CDR2 SYDVKM. CDR3 length: 12 amino acids. CDR3 coding DNA: TGTGCCAGCAGTTTAGTGAACACTGAAGCTTTCTTT. It yields the protein CASSLVNTEAFF.

For this clonotype: The missing conserved phenylalanine or tryptophan at the end of this CDR3 makes a read error likely. The CDR3 protein is CASSLEAGRLYGYTL. In nucleotides, the CDR3 is TGTGCCAGCAGCTTAGAAGCTGGACGGCTCTATGGCTACACCTTA. The chain has TRBV11-2 and TRBJ1-2; no reliable D call. CDR1 SGHAT and CDR2 FQNNGV come from the germline V gene. The CDR3 runs 15 residues. Trimming cost V 0 bases and J 4 bases, with 12 bases left between them.

This chain joins TRBV10-1 and TRBJ2-7, with a tentative D call TRBD2 (6 bases). From germline, CDR1 is WNHNN and CDR2 SYGVQD (reference sequence). CDR3 length: 15 residues. With 0 bases removed from V and 2 bases from J, the gap between germline ends came to 11 bases. DNA of the CDR3: TGCGCCAGCAGTGAGTCGAGGCGGGATCCCTACGAGCAGTACTTC. This sequence encodes CASSESRRDPYEQYF.

The genes are TRBV4-2 and TRBJ2-1, with 8 bases identical to TRBD1. The germline CDR1 and CDR2 sequences are LGHNA and YNFKEQ. J lost 3 bases, V lost 2 bases, and 3 bases had no gene match. The CDR3 is 15 residues long. The DNA of the CDR3 is TGTGCCAGCAGCCAATTTGGGACAGGCTACAATGAGCAGTTCTTC. It yields the protein CASSQFGTGYNEQFF.

This chain joins TRBV6-6 and TRBJ2-2, with D perhaps matching TRBD2 (6 bases). CDR1 and CDR2 from the germline V gene are MNHNY and SVGAGI (reference sequence). The CDR3 consists of 13 residues. V gave up 6 bases and J gave up 7 bases, with 12 bases separating them. This CDR3 reads CASSPTRGGELFF. The CDR3 DNA is TGTGCCAGCAGCCCGACTAGGGGCGGGGAGCTGTTTTTT.

Relative to its sample, this clonotype is medium-sized. In DNA, the CDR3 is TGTGCCAGTAGTCTAGCGGGAGGGCCCCAGTACTTC. It yields the protein CASSLAGGPQYF. The V call is TRBV6-5, the J call TRBJ2-4, with 12 bases matching TRBD2. V was clipped by 9 bases and J by 13 bases; unmatched bases: 7. This CDR3 is 12 amino acids long. Germline V gene sequence: CDR1 MNHEY, CDR2 SVGAGI.

Only a few counts were recorded for this clonotype. The rearrangement uses TRBV28 and TRBJ1-2, with 8 bases fitting TRBD1. This CDR3 region has 17 residues. Trimming removed 5 bases from V and 0 bases from J; junction bases left unmatched: 11. Per the germline V gene, CDR1 is MDHEN and CDR2 is SYDVKM. CDR3 in amino acids: CASSSYRGKAANYGYTF. Here the CDR3 DNA reads TGTGCCAGCAGTAGTTACAGGGGGAAGGCCGCTAACTATGGCTACACCTTC.

The CDR3 sequence: CAGSTSGGFSGELFF. The CDR3 bases are TGTGCCGGGTCAACAAGCGGAGGCTTTTCGGGGGAGCTGTTTTTT. The V call is TRBV30, the J call TRBJ2-2, with a weak D call TRBD2 (5 bases). Trimming shortened V by 8 bases and J by 8 bases, and 24 bases separated the two germline ends. The CDR3 consists of 15 residues. In germline, CDR1 is GTSNPN, CDR2 SVGIG (reference sequence).

This rearrangement joins TRBV10-2 to TRBJ2-1; a possible D gene is TRBD2 (6 bases). The CDR3 spans 14 residues. Per germline, CDR1 WSHSY and CDR2 SAAADI. V lost 6 bases to trimming and J lost 4 bases, with 13 bases between them. The CDR3 DNA reads as TGCGCCAGCAGGAAAGAGGGACTTTACAATGAGCAGTTCTTC. It codes for CASRKEGLYNEQFF.

This clonotype was observed a handful of times. The chain employs TRBV5-4 and TRBJ2-3, with D perhaps TRBD2 (6 bases). There are 14 residues in the CDR3. V lost 4 bases to trimming and J lost 5 bases, with 14 bases between them. From germline, CDR1 is SGHNT and CDR2 YYREEE (reference sequence). The CDR3 DNA reads TGTGCCAGCAGCACGGGACTGGGGGTAGATACGCAGTATTTT. This encodes CASSTGLGVDTQYF.

This clonotype is medium-sized (0.01 to 0.1%) within its sample. Here the CDR3 reads CASSYSREGLSEQYF. CDR3 DNA: TGTGCCAGCAGTTACTCGCGGGAGGGCCTGAGCGAGCAGTACTTC. The rearrangement links TRBV6-5 to TRBJ2-7, with TRBD2 matching over 9 bases. From germline, CDR1 is MNHEY and CDR2 SVGAGI. The CDR3 is made up of 15 amino acids. Trimming took 0 bases from V and 6 from J; bases not matched to a gene: 6.

V usage is TRBV30 and J usage is TRBJ1-5; D possibly corresponds to TRBD1 (6 bases). This CDR3 contains 15 residues. Looked up from germline, CDR1 is GTSNPN and CDR2 is SVGIG (reference sequence). The V and J ends lost 4 bases and 1 base respectively, with 14 bases between them. CDR3 region: CAWNNRVGSNQPQHF. For the CDR3, the DNA is TGTGCCTGGAACAACAGGGTTGGAAGCAATCAGCCCCAGCATTTT.